This is a list of T cell receptor beta chains from one sample in a study of shared clonotypes between healthy human individuals. Sequencing used immunoSEQ multiplex PCR; TCRdb keeps in-frame clones, though not all of them. The repertoire includes more than 2,000,000 clones, around 94% of them detected once, and around 0.15% sits in the top ten. Material for sequencing was naive CD4+ T cells sorted from blood. These receptors came from a man aged 18 to 35 in good health. CDR3s include the opening cysteine and the closing phenylalanine or tryptophan. D genes are given only for firm matches. Size is stated for part of the rows, as once, few or many counts, or as a class when the clone is expanded.

TRBV10-3	TRBJ2-1	-	TRBD2	TGTGCCATCCGTATAGCGGGAGGGTCCCACAATGAGCAGTTCTTC	CAIRIAGGSHNEQFF
TRBV28	TRBJ2-5	-	-	TGTGCCAGCAGAGACTCCGGGACCCATGAGGAGACCCAGTACTTC	CASRDSGTHEETQYF
TRBV7-9	TRBJ2-1	-	-	TGTGCCAGCAGCTTCGACAGGGTGGGACTGTTCTTC	CASSFDRVGLFF
TRBV7-6	TRBJ2-7	-	TRBD1	TGTGCCAGCAGCCCGACAGGGGGCTACGAGCAGTACTTC	CASSPTGGYEQYF
TRBV2	TRBJ2-3	-	-	TGTGCCAGCAGTGATGCCGGTAGCACAGATACGCAGTATTTT	CASSDAGSTDTQYF
TRBV25-1	TRBJ2-2	few	-	TGTGCCAGCGCGATCAGGCAGGGCAAACACCGGGGAGCTGTTTTT	CASAIRQGKHRGAVF
TRBV10-3	TRBJ2-2	-	TRBD1	TGTGCCATCGCCGAGGGGACAGGGTTCGCTATGGAGCTGTTTTTT	CAIAEGTGFAMELFF
TRBV5-1	TRBJ2-5	-	-	TGCGCCAGCAGCTTTCTATCGGGAGAGACCCAGTACTTC	CASSFLSGETQYF
TRBV29-1	TRBJ1-2	-	TRBD1	TGCAGCGTTCCCACAGGGGGCTATGGCTACACCTTC	CSVPTGGYGYTF
TRBV11-2	TRBJ2-7	-	-	TGTGCCAGCAGCCTTGTTCGTCGGACTGACGATCCAAAGTACTTC	CASSLVRRTDDPKYF
TRBV9	TRBJ1-5	-	-	TGTGCCAGCAGCGGAGGGGGTAATCAGCCCCAGCATTTT	CASSGGGNQPQHF
TRBV13	TRBJ2-3	-	-	TGTGCCAGCAGCTTAGCGGCGGGGCGCACAGATACGCAGTATTTT	CASSLAAGRTDTQYF
TRBV7-9	TRBJ2-1	-	TRBD2	TGTGCCAGCAGCCCGGGGACTAGCGGCTACAATGAGCAGTTCTTC	CASSPGTSGYNEQFF
TRBV5-1	TRBJ2-7	-	-	TGCGCCAGCAGTTGGGACTGGGACTACGAGCAGTACTTC	CASSWDWDYEQYF
TRBV15	TRBJ2-3	-	TRBD2	TGTGCCACCAGCAGAGCTCTCTTGACTAGCGGGAGAAGTGATACGCAGTATTTT	CATSRALLTSGRSDTQYF
TRBV30	TRBJ2-2	-	TRBD2	TGTGCCTGGAGTGTATCGGTGTGGAGGAGGGACTATAAAACCGGGGAGCTGTTTTTT	CAWSVSVWRRDYKTGELFF
TRBV25-1	TRBJ2-7	-	TRBD1	TGTGCCAGCAGTGAAGCCGGGACAGGGGGCCACGAGCAGTACTTC	CASSEAGTGGHEQYF
TRBV6-1	TRBJ1-5	-	-	TGTGCCAGCAGTGAAGTATTAAATAGCAATCAGCCCCAGCATTTT	CASSEVLNSNQPQHF
TRBV28	TRBJ2-5	once	-	TGTGCCAGCAGCCGCCCAGGGGTCCCCGGGGAGACCCAGTACTTC	CASSRPGVPGETQYF
TRBV5-1	TRBJ2-5	-	-	TGCGCCAGCAGCCTAGACCTACTAGAGACCCAGTACTTC	CASSLDLLETQYF
TRBV7-2	TRBJ2-2	-	-	TGTGCCAGCAGCTTAGAAGACGGGGTGGTCATGAACACCGGGGAGCTGTTTTTT	CASSLEDGVVMNTGELFF
TRBV29-1	TRBJ1-5	-	-	TGCAGCGCGGCGGGTGGTAGTAATAGCAATCAGCCCCAGCATTTT	CSAAGGSNSNQPQHF
TRBV5-1	TRBJ2-7	-	-	TGCGCCAGCAGCCCCAGGGGCAGCTACGAGCAGTACTTC	CASSPRGSYEQYF
TRBV5-1	TRBJ2-2	-	-	TGCGCCAGCAGCTTGGCTTATGGGCAGATTCCCGCGATTAACACCGGGGAGCTGTTTTTT	CASSLAYGQIPAINTGELFF
TRBV25-1	TRBJ1-4	-	-	TGTGCCAGCAGCGGGTTGGTGGGGGATGAAAAACTGTTTTTT	CASSGLVGDEKLFF
TRBV10-1	TRBJ2-2	-	TRBD1	TGCGCCAGCAAGGACAGGGCCACCGGGGAGCTGTTTTTT	CASKDRATGELFF
TRBV4-3	TRBJ2-3	-	-	TGCGCCAGCAGCCGCCAGGGGGGAGGCACAGATACGCAGTATTTT	CASSRQGGGTDTQYF
TRBV2	TRBJ1-2	few	-	TGTGCCAGCAGTGCGGAACAGTACTATGGCTACACCTTC	CASSAEQYYGYTF
TRBV7-4	TRBJ2-5	-	-	TGTGCCAGCAGCTTTCCGGGCTTTCAAGAGACCCAGTACTTC	CASSFPGFQETQYF